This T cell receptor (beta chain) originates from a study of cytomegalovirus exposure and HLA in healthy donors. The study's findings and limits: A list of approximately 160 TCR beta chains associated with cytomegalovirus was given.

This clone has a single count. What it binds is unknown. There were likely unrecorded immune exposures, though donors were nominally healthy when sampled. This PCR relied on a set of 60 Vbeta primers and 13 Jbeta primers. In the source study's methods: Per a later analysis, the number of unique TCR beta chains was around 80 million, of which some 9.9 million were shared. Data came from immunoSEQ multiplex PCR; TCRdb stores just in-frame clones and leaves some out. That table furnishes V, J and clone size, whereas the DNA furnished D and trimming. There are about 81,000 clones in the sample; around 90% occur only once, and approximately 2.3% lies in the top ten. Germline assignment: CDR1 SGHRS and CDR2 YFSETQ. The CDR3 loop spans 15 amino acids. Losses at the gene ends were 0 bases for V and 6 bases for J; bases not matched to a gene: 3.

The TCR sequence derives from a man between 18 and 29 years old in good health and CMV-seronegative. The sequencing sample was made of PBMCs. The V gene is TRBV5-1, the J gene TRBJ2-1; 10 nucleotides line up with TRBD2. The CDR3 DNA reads TGCGCCAGCAGCTTGGGGGCTAGCGGGAGCAATGAGCAGTTCTTC. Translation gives CASSLGASGSNEQFF.